The 16 T cell receptor beta chains in this list originate from one sample, sequenced in a study of blood T cells in healthy people across ages. PCR was performed a second time for about 6 to 11 cycles using a sample-barcoded 5' primer and a J-beta primer mix. TCRdb itself ran the 5' RACE reads through MiXCR, one entry per CDR3 protein. The sample includes roughly 1,500,000 distinct CDR3 sequences, roughly 40% of them seen just once. Material: blood. The source of these receptors is a woman under 30 in good health.

The genes are TRBV3-1 and TRBJ2-7, with D possibly called TRBD1 or TRBD2 (5 bases each). The V gene lost 6 bases and the J gene lost 7 bases, with 22 bases spanning the gap. The CDR3 covers 15 residues. Germline CDR1 reads LGHDT; CDR2 reads YNNKEL (reference sequence). CDR3 DNA: TGTGCCAGCAGTCCGGCCGGGACCAGTGGAAATGAGCAGTACTTC. It encodes CASSPAGTSGNEQYF.

This clonotype was recorded a few times. The chain recombines TRBV12-3 or TRBV12-4 with TRBJ2-5, with 9 bases that match TRBD2. After removal of 7 bases from V and 5 bases from J, the junction contained 11 bases not matched to a gene. This CDR3 has 15 amino acids. The CDR3 region is CASIDSGRGGETQYF. CDR3 DNA sequence: TGTGCCAGCATTGATAGCGGGAGAGGGGGGGAGACCCAGTACTTC.

This clonotype was counted only a few times. This chain uses TRBV20-1 with TRBJ2-4, with D unclear. The length of the CDR3 is 13 residues. Germline loops: CDR1 DFQATT, CDR2 SNEGSKA (reference sequence). The V end was cut by 0 bases, the J end by 8 bases, with 11 bases between. CDR3 sequence (DNA): TGCAGTGCTAGAGACAGTGGAATGTACATTCAGTACTTC. It codes for CSARDSGMYIQYF.

This chain uses TRBV28 with TRBJ1-5; D perhaps matches TRBD1 (6 bases). The CDR3 covers 15 residues. Germline V gives CDR1 MDHEN, CDR2 SYDVKM. Between the trimmed V and J ends, which lost 4 bases and 1 base, there was a span of 11 bases. The CDR3 loop is CASSYPGHSNQPQHF. In DNA form, the CDR3 reads TGTGCCAGCAGTTATCCGGGACACAGCAATCAGCCCCAGCATTTT.

Ten or more counts support this clonotype. The rearrangement joins TRBV13 to TRBJ2-7; D is unclear. The ends were cut back, 2 bases at V and 6 bases at J, with 5 bases in the middle. The length of the CDR3 is 11 residues. The germline CDR1 and CDR2 sequences are PRHDT and FYEKMQ (reference sequence). CDR3 bases: TGTGCCAGCAGCTTAAGAGCCGAGCAGTACTTC. It codes for CASSLRAEQYF. Drawing the rest from reference TRBV13 and TRBJ2-7, the complete variable domain is AAGVIQSPRHLIKEKRETATLKCYPIPRHDTVYWYQQGPGQDPQFLISFYEKMQSDKGSIPDRFSAQQFSDYHSELNMSSLELGDSALYFCASSLRAEQYFGPGTRLTVT.

This clonotype appeared many times. This chain uses TRBV29-1 with TRBJ2-3, with D hard to call. The CDR3 has 13 residues. Germline V lookup: CDR1 SQVTM, CDR2 ANQGSEA. V was trimmed by 7 bases and J by 0 bases, leaving 11 bases between them. CDR3 in DNA: TGCAGCGCACCTCAGAGTAGCACAGATACGCAGTATTTT. Protein product: CSAPQSSTDTQYF.

Here the CDR3 reads CASSQDLRGGPDTQYF. The CDR3 bases are TGTGCCAGCAGCCAAGATCTACGGGGGGGCCCAGATACGCAGTATTTT. This sequence joins TRBV3-1 and TRBJ2-3; 8 bases match TRBD2. This CDR3 is 16 amino acids long. V was pared by 0 bases and J by 4 bases, with 6 bases of the junction left unmatched. CDR1 and CDR2 from the germline V gene are LGHDT and YNNKEL (reference sequence).

This clonotype has more than one count but fewer than ten. The chain joins TRBV7-9 to TRBJ2-3; 15 nucleotides align to TRBD2. The CDR3 is made up of 17 amino acids. Looked up from germline, CDR1 is SEHNR and CDR2 is FQNEAQ (reference sequence). V was pared by 4 bases and J by 2 bases, with 4 bases of the junction left unmatched. The CDR3 nucleotides read TGTGCCAGCAGCTGGGGACTAGCGGGGGGCCCCACAGATACGCAGTATTTT. Amino acids: CASSWGLAGGPTDTQYF.

For this clonotype: The junction and the germline gene differ at one end; a read error may be behind it. The J gene is TRBJ2-5, the V gene TRBV6-1; D gene ambiguous. The CDR3 runs 12 residues. Germline values: CDR1 MNHNS, CDR2 SASEGT. CDR3: CASKAVGETQYF. The DNA of the CDR3 is TGCGCCAGCAAAGCCGTAGGAGAGACCCAGTACTTC.

The rearrangement links TRBV4-1 to TRBJ2-5; D may be TRBD2 (6 bases). Germline CDR1 and CDR2: MGHRA and YSYEKL. V was pared by 0 bases and J by 11 bases, with 22 bases between. This CDR3 has 16 residues. Written as DNA, the CDR3 is TGCGCCAGCAGCCAAGAAGGGACGGGGATCCCGGGGGAGCAGTACTTC. The encoded protein is CASSQEGTGIPGEQYF.

The V gene is TRBV28, the J gene TRBJ2-5; tentatively, D is TRBD1 (6 bases). This CDR3 comprises 16 residues. V was pared by 4 bases and J by 3 bases, with 18 bases between. Germline assignment: CDR1 MDHEN and CDR2 SYDVKM. This CDR3 is CASSSPLLDREETQYF. CDR3 DNA: TGTGCCAGCAGTTCCCCCCTACTGGACAGAGAAGAGACCCAGTACTTC.

This clonotype was picked up one time. This chain links TRBV2 with TRBJ2-5; D is undetermined. The CDR3 has 12 residues. Germline CDR1 reads SNHLY; CDR2 reads FYNNEI. The V gene lost 0 bases and the J gene lost 5 bases, with 4 bases spanning the gap. The CDR3 loop reads CASSEAWETQYF. The CDR3 region has the DNA TGTGCCAGCAGTGAAGCGTGGGAGACCCAGTACTTC.

Points on this clonotype: Mismatch with germline at one junction end may stem from a read error. The CDR3 region is CANSTDRGYYSPLHF. CDR3 coding DNA: TGTGCCAACAGCACGGACAGGGGGTATTATTCACCCCTCCACTTT. The V and J genes are TRBV7-9 and TRBJ1-6, with 10 bases lining up with TRBD1. Germline V lookup: CDR1 SEHNR, CDR2 FQNEAQ (reference sequence). The CDR3 loop spans 15 amino acids.

The gene calls are TRBV6-1 and TRBJ1-1; D perhaps matches TRBD1 (5 bases). Germline CDR1 is MNHNS and CDR2 is SASEGT. The V and J ends lost 3 bases and 11 bases respectively, with 13 bases between them. This CDR3 region has 12 residues. Here the CDR3 DNA reads TGTGCCAGCAGTGATAGGCCGGGGACGGCTTTCTTT. This encodes CASSDRPGTAFF.

This sequence joins TRBV20-1 and TRBJ1-5, with TRBD1 as a possible D gene (5 bases). CDR3 length: 14 residues. CDR1 is DFQATT, CDR2 SNEGSKA, per germline (reference sequence). V was clipped by 7 bases and J by 1 base, with 14 bases between them. The CDR3 loop reads CSVRGGESNQPQHF. CDR3 in DNA: TGCAGTGTAAGGGGAGGAGAGAGCAATCAGCCCCAGCATTTT.

CDR3 residues: CSGQGQYTEAFF. The DNA for the CDR3 is TGCAGCGGACAGGGACAGTACACTGAAGCTTTCTTT. The rearrangement joins TRBV29-1 to TRBJ1-1; 7 nucleotides agree with TRBD1. With V trimmed by 7 bases and J by 3 bases, 5 bases remained unmatched. The CDR3 is 12 residues long. Looked up from germline, CDR1 is SQVTM and CDR2 is ANQGSEA.